Reported below is one T cell receptor beta chain. The V gene end was trimmed by 5 bases and the J gene end by 6 bases; junction bases not matched to a gene: 7. Germline V gives CDR1 SQVTM, CDR2 ANQGSEA. This CDR3 has 14 amino acids. The data were taken from a study of cytomegalovirus exposure and HLA in healthy donors. The PCR made use of 60 Vbeta and 13 Jbeta primers. TCRdb's copy holds only in-frame clones and misses some; the assay was immunoSEQ multiplex PCR. The sample contains some 110,000 clones, over 9% of which appear only once. This clonotype originated in a man aged 35-49 years in good health and CMV-seropositive. Specimen: PBMCs. The V and J genes are TRBV29-1 and TRBJ2-1; 10 bases line up with TRBD2. The CDR3 spells CSVLLAGKSNEQFF. CDR3 in DNA: TGCAGCGTTTTACTAGCGGGAAAAAGCAATGAGCAGTTCTTC.